This TCR beta chain was sequenced in a study of blood T cell repertoires in COVID-19. The CDR3 contains 14 residues. V lost 4 bases to trimming and J lost 3 bases, with 12 bases between them. The V gene's germline CDR1 is LNHDA and CDR2 SQIVND (reference sequence). Generated by immunoSEQ multiplex PCR, the TCRdb table keeps only in-frame clones and is missing some. The data show a few hundred thousand clones, around 90% seen once. Sequenced sample: PBMCs or T cells enriched from blood (not recorded which). The sequence derives from a man aged 18 to 29 who had recovered from COVID-19. V gene TRBV19 combines with J gene TRBJ1-1; no reliable D call. CDR3 protein: CASSTLSGYTEAFF. For the CDR3, the DNA is TGTGCCAGTAGTACCCTATCGGGGTACACTGAAGCTTTCTTT.